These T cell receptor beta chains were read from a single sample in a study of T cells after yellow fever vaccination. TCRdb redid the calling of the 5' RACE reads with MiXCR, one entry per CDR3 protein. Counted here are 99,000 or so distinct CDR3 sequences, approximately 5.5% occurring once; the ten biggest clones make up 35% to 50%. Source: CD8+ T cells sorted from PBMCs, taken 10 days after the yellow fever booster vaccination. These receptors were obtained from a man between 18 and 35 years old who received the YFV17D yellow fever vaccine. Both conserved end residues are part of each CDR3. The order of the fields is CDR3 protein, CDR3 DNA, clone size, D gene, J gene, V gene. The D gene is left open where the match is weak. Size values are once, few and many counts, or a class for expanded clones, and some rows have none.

CASSRGTSASDTQYF	TGTGCCAGCAGCCGTGGGACTAGCGCCTCAGATACGCAGTATTTT	-	TRBD2	TRBJ2-3	TRBV2
CASSTNEKLFF	TGTGCCAGCAGCACTAATGAAAAACTGTTTTTT	-	-	TRBJ1-4	TRBV5-4
CASSFDPENTGELFF	TGTGCCAGCAGCTTTGACCCGGAGAACACCGGGGAGCTGTTTTTT	many	-	TRBJ2-2	TRBV5-4
CASSQAGTRKTQYF	TGTGCCAGCAGCCAAGCGGGGACACGCAAGACCCAGTACTTC	-	-	TRBJ2-5	TRBV14
CASASGAYEQYF	TGTGCCAGCGCATCCGGGGCGTACGAGCAGTACTTC	-	-	TRBJ2-7	TRBV7-9
CASSPGQGRTGELFF	TGTGCCAGTAGTCCCGGACAGGGCCGGACCGGGGAGCTGTTTTTT	few	TRBD1	TRBJ2-2	TRBV19
CASSSVLTGEDPVNYGYTF	TGTGCCAGCAGCTCGGTGTTGACAGGGGAGGACCCGGTTAACTATGGCTACACCTTC	few	TRBD1	TRBJ1-2	TRBV7-9
CASSQDKREGSYEQYF	TGCGCCAGCAGCCAAGATAAGAGGGAGGGCTCCTACGAGCAGTACTTC	-	TRBD2	TRBJ2-7	TRBV4-1
CASSRQGIIEAFF	TGTGCCAGCAGCAGACAGGGCATCATTGAAGCTTTCTTT	few	TRBD1	TRBJ1-1	TRBV6-2/TRBV6-3
CASSWTTTTDTQYF	TGTGCCAGCAGCTGGACTACCACCACAGATACGCAGTATTTT	many	-	TRBJ2-3	TRBV7-2
CASSLRTGSANEQFF	TGTGCCAGCAGCCTACGGACAGGGTCGGCCAATGAGCAGTTCTTC	-	TRBD1	TRBJ2-1	TRBV7-8
CATSRDGTRSNTGELFF	TGTGCCACCAGCAGAGACGGGACTAGATCGAACACCGGGGAGCTGTTTTTT	few	TRBD2	TRBJ2-2	TRBV15
CSARRRPGYEQYF	TGCAGTGCTAGACGCAGACCGGGGTACGAGCAGTACTTC	few	-	TRBJ2-7	TRBV20-1
CASSTISYIQETQYF	TGTGCCAGCAGCACCATATCTTATATTCAAGAGACCCAGTACTTC	-	-	TRBJ2-5	TRBV5-5
CASSQDTATYNEQFF	TGCGCCAGCAGCCAAGATACGGCAACCTACAATGAGCAGTTCTTC	-	-	TRBJ2-1	TRBV4-3
CASSHGRVGTDTQYF	TGCGCCAGCAGTCATGGCAGGGTGGGCACAGATACGCAGTATTTT	few	-	TRBJ2-3	TRBV23-1
CASSQVSRRTNYGYTF	TGTGCCAGCAGCCAAGTGAGCCGACGGACTAACTATGGCTACACCTTC	-	-	TRBJ1-2	TRBV3-1
CSAAGTSSYNEQFF	TGCAGTGCTGCCGGGACAAGCTCCTACAATGAGCAGTTCTTC	-	-	TRBJ2-1	TRBV20-1